This TCR beta chain stems from a study of blood T cell repertoires in COVID-19. Trimming took 7 bases from V and 3 from J; bases not matched to a gene: 12. The CDR3 is made up of 16 amino acids. CDR1 is SGHAT, CDR2 FQNNGV, per germline. In the original processing: Reference gene primer amplification yielded estimated nucleated cell counts. Here immunoSEQ multiplex PCR was the method, and the copy in TCRdb shows in-frame clones only, minus some. That table supplies the V and J calls and clone size; D and trimming were determined from the DNA. The sample lists 250,000 or so clones, approximately 82% occurring once.

This rearrangement joins TRBV11-2 to TRBJ1-1; 9 positions agree with TRBD1. This clonotype originated in a man aged 35 to 55 who had recovered from COVID-19. Sequencing input: peripheral blood. DNA for the CDR3: TGTGCCAGCAACCTAGAGATACAGGGGGCGGACACTGAAGCTTTCTTT. Translating gives CASNLEIQGADTEAFF.